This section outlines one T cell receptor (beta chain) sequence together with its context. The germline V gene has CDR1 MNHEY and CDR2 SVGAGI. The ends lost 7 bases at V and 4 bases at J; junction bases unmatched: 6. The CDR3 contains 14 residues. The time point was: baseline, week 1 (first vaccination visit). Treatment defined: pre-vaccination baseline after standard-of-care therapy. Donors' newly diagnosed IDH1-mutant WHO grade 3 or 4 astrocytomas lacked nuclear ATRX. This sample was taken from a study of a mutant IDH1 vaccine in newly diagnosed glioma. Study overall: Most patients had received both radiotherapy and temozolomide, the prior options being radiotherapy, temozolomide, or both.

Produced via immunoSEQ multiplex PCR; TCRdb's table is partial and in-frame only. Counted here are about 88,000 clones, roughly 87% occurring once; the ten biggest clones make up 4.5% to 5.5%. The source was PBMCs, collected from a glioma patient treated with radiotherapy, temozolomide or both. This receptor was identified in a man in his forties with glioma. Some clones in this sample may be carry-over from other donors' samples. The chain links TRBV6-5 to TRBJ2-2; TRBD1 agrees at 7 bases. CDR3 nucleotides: TGTGCCAGCACCCGGGACAGTGTCACCGGGGAGCTGTTTTTT. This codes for CASTRDSVTGELFF.